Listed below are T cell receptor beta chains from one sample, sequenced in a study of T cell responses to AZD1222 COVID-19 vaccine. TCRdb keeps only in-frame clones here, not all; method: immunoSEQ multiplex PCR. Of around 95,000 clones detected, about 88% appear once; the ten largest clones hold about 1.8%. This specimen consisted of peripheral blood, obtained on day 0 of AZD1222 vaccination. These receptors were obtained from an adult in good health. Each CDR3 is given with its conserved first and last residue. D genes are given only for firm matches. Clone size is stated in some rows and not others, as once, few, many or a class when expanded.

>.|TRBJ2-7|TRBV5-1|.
TGCGCCAGCAGACCTGGATTCAACTACGAGCAGTACTTC
CASRPGFNYEQYF
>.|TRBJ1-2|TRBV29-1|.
TGCAGCGTTGAAGGGAACCATGGCTACACCTTC
CSVEGNHGYTF
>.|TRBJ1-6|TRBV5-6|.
TGTGCCAGCTCCCCGACTCGGAATTCACCCCTCCACTTT
CASSPTRNSPLHF
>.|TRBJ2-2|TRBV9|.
TGTGCCAGCAGCGTAGACCTCTCCAGGGCCAACACCGGGGAGCTGTTTTTT
CASSVDLSRANTGELFF
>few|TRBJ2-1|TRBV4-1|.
TGCGCCAGCAGCCTTACAGGTAGCTCCTACAATGAGCAGTTCTTC
CASSLTGSSYNEQFF
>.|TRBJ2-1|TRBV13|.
TGTGCCAGCAGCTCCGTGAGCGGTCCGAGCTCCTACAATGAGCAGTTCTTC
CASSSVSGPSSYNEQFF
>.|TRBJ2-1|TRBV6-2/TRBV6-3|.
TGTGCCAGCAGTACAGCAGGGTCAAACTACAATGAGCAGTTCTTC
CASSTAGSNYNEQFF
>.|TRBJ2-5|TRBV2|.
TGTGCCAGCAGCAAGGCGGGGGAGACCCAGTACTTC
CASSKAGETQYF
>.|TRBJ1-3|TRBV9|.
TGTGCCAGCAGCGCCCGGTCTCAGGGTTCTGGAAACACCATATATTTT
CASSARSQGSGNTIYF
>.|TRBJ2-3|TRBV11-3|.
TGTGCCAGCAGCCAGAGACCCGGGTACCATAGCACAGATACGCAGTATTTT
CASSQRPGYHSTDTQYF
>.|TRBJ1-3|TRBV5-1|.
TGCGCCAGCAGCTTGGCCGGTGGGCGATCTGGAAACACCATATATTTT
CASSLAGGRSGNTIYF
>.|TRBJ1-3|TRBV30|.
TGTGCCTGGAGTCAAACAGGGGGAAACACCATATATTTT
CAWSQTGGNTIYF
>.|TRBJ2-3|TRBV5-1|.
TGCGCCAGCAGCTTGTCACGGTATAGCACAGATACGCAGTATTTT
CASSLSRYSTDTQYF
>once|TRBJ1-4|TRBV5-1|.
TGCGCCAGCAGCTTGGCTCAGTCTAATGAAAAACTGTTTTTT
CASSLAQSNEKLFF
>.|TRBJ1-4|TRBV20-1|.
TGCAGTGCTCGCATAGGAGAAAAACTGTTTTTT
CSARIGEKLFF
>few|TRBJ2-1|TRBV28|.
TGTGCCAGCGATGCCCTGGGGGAGCAGTTCTTC
CASDALGEQFF
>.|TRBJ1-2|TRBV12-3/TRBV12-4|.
TGTGCCAGCAGTTTAGTGGGGAACTATGGCTACACCTTC
CASSLVGNYGYTF
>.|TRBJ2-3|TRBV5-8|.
TGTGCCAGCAGCTTGAGGATAAACAAGTTCAGGTATTTT
CASSLRINKFRYF
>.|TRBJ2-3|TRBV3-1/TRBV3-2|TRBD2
TGTGCCAGCAGCCAAGAAGGGACTAGCGGGAGGAGCACAGATACGCAGTATTTT
CASSQEGTSGRSTDTQYF
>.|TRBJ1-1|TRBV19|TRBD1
TGTGCCAGCCGACAACAGGGGCACACTGAAGCTTTCTTT
CASRQQGHTEAFF
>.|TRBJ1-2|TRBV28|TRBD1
TGTGCCAGCAGTTCTAGGACAGGGAAGAGGGGGACTTCTGGCTACACCTTC
CASSSRTGKRGTSGYTF
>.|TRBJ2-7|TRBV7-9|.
TGTGCCAGCAGCTGGGGGACCCTCTACGAGCAGTACTTC
CASSWGTLYEQYF
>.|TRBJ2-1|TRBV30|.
TGTGCCTGGAGTGTACCCGTCAAACACAATGAGCAGTTCTTC
CAWSVPVKHNEQFF
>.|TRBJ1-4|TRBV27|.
TGTGCCAGCAGTTTAAGGGGGAGGAAGGAAAAACTGTTTTTT
CASSLRGRKEKLFF
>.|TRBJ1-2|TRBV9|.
TGTGCCAGCAGCCCTGACACAGGGCTAAACTATGGCTACACCTTC
CASSPDTGLNYGYTF
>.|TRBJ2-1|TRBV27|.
TGTGCCAGCGATCGAGTAGGGAGCTCCTACAATGAGCAGTTCTTC
CASDRVGSSYNEQFF
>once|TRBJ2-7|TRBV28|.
TGTGCCAGCAGTTGGGGTGCCTCCTACGAGCAGTACTTC
CASSWGASYEQYF
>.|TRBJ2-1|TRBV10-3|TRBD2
TGTGCCATCAGTGACACTAGCGGGTCCTACAATGAGCAGTTCTTC
CAISDTSGSYNEQFF
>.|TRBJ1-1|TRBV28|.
TGTGCCAGCAGTTCACCCTATGCGGCAGGGACCGTTGAAGCTTTCTTT
CASSSPYAAGTVEAFF
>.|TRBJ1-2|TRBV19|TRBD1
TGTGCCAGTAGTGAGTACCGGGACAGCTATGGCTACACCTTC
CASSEYRDSYGYTF
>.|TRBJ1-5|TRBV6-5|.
TGTGCCAGCAGTCCAGGGGCTCAGAGCAATCAGCCCCAGCATTTT
CASSPGAQSNQPQHF
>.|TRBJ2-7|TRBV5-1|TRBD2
TGCGCCAGCAGCTTGCGCCTAGCGGGAGGGCCTCGGTCAGAAGAGCAGTACTTC
CASSLRLAGGPRSEEQYF
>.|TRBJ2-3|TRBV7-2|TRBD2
TGTGCCAGCAGCTTAGGATTTCGGGCGGGAGGGAGCACAGATACGCAGTATTTT
CASSLGFRAGGSTDTQYF
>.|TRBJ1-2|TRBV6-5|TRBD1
TGTGCCAGCAGTCGCGGACAGGGGAACTATGGCTACACCTTC
CASSRGQGNYGYTF
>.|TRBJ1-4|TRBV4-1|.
TGCGCCAGCAGCCAAGTTGGGACCCCTAATGAAAAACTGTTTTTT
CASSQVGTPNEKLFF
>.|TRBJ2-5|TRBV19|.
TGTGCCAGTGGGACGGGCGAAGTGGAGACCCAGTACTTC
CASGTGEVETQYF
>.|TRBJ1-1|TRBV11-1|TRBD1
TGTGCCAGCAGGAAAATGCCCGGCCAGGGGGACACTGAAGCTTTCTTT
CASRKMPGQGDTEAFF